A selection of T cell receptor beta chains follows, all from one sample in a study of beta chain features in type 1 diabetes. Clones were sequenced by immunoSEQ multiplex PCR, and TCRdb holds only the in-frame ones, with some missing. The sample has 55,000 to 85,000 clones; more than 45% are singletons. The specimen was central memory CD4+ T cells from blood. Receptor source: a man under 40 with type 1 diabetes. The CDR3 runs from the conserved cysteine through the conserved F or W. The order of the fields is J gene, D gene, V gene, clone size, CDR3 protein, CDR3 DNA. The D gene is left open where the match is weak. Clone size appears in some rows only: once, few, many, or a class for an expanded clone.

TRBJ2-2 | . | TRBV9 | once | CASSVNEGTGELFF | TGTGCCAGCAGCGTAAACGAGGGCACCGGGGAGCTGTTTTTT
TRBJ2-1 | TRBD2 | TRBV10-3 | once | CATTASGRVLGEQFF | TGTGCCACCACCGCTAGCGGGAGGGTCCTTGGGGAGCAGTTCTTC
TRBJ2-7 | TRBD2 | TRBV9 | few | CASSPAGLAYEQYF | TGTGCCAGCAGCCCAGCGGGACTGGCCTACGAGCAGTACTTC
TRBJ1-4 | TRBD1 | TRBV6-5 | . | CASRNRGENEKLFF | TGTGCCAGCAGAAACAGGGGGGAGAATGAAAAACTGTTTTTT
TRBJ2-3 | TRBD1 | TRBV29-1 | . | CSVRQGATDTQYF | TGCAGCGTGCGACAGGGTGCCACAGATACGCAGTATTTT
TRBJ2-5 | TRBD1 | TRBV6-1 | . | CASSSGQGVQETQYF | TGTGCCAGCAGCTCGGGACAGGGGGTCCAAGAGACCCAGTACTTC
TRBJ1-1 | . | TRBV10-3 | . | CAISKTGSTEAFF | TGTGCCATCAGTAAGACAGGCTCCACTGAAGCTTTCTTT
TRBJ1-1 | TRBD1 | TRBV5-1 | . | CASEGQPNTEAFF | TGCGCCAGCGAGGGACAGCCGAACACTGAAGCTTTCTTT
TRBJ2-1 | TRBD2 | TRBV5-1 | few | CASSPPGLAGVNEQFF | TGCGCCAGCAGCCCTCCGGGACTAGCGGGAGTTAATGAGCAGTTCTTC
TRBJ2-7 | . | TRBV7-2 | once | CASSWTEFSYEQYF | TGTGCCAGCAGCTGGACAGAGTTTTCCTACGAGCAGTACTTC
TRBJ2-5 | TRBD2 | TRBV7-9 | few | CASSLPPGLEFKTQYF | TGTGCCAGCAGTCTTCCACCGGGACTAGAGTTTAAGACCCAGTACTTC
TRBJ2-5 | TRBD2 | TRBV5-4 | once | CASKVAGAGETQYF | TGTGCCAGCAAAGTAGCGGGAGCGGGGGAGACCCAGTACTTC
TRBJ2-1 | . | TRBV30 | once | CAWNVEAYNEQFF | TGTGCCTGGAATGTTGAGGCCTACAATGAGCAGTTCTTC
TRBJ2-5 | TRBD1 | TRBV6-1 | . | CASSPGQQWETQYF | TGTGCCAGCAGTCCGGGACAGCAATGGGAGACCCAGTACTTC
TRBJ2-7 | . | TRBV29-1 | . | CSVSRNYEQYF | TGCAGCGTTTCTCGTAACTACGAGCAGTACTTC
TRBJ1-3 | TRBD1 | TRBV5-1 | . | CASSLWDRTSGNTIYF | TGCGCCAGCAGCCTGTGGGACAGGACCTCTGGAAACACCATATATTTT
TRBJ2-1 | . | TRBV29-1 | . | CSAYLVEANEQFF | TGCAGCGCGTACCTGGTGGAGGCGAATGAGCAGTTCTTC
TRBJ2-3 | . | TRBV5-1 | . | CASSLGGLRDTQYF | TGCGCCAGCAGCTTGGGAGGACTTAGGGATACGCAGTATTTT
TRBJ2-7 | . | TRBV2 | few | CASTQDYEQYF | TGTGCCAGCACCCAGGACTACGAGCAGTACTTC
TRBJ2-7 | . | TRBV5-4 | . | CASSLGGRIRIKESYEQYF | TGTGCCAGCAGCTTGGGGGGCCGGATTCGAATTAAGGAGAGCTACGAGCAGTACTTC
TRBJ2-7 | . | TRBV30 | . | CAWSVPLRSYEQYF | TGTGCCTGGAGTGTACCGTTGCGATCCTACGAGCAGTACTTC
TRBJ1-2 | . | TRBV7-8 | few | CASSLAGPGYGYTF | TGTGCCAGCAGCTTAGCAGGTCCGGGCTATGGCTACACCTTC
TRBJ2-1 | TRBD1 | TRBV29-1 | . | CSVEVSGQGTYNEQFF | TGCAGCGTTGAGGTCTCAGGACAGGGAACCTACAATGAGCAGTTCTTC
TRBJ2-7 | . | TRBV20-1 | few | CSASTGWEQYF | TGCAGTGCTTCGACGGGATGGGAGCAGTACTTC
TRBJ1-2 | . | TRBV6-6 | . | CASSYRLNYGYTF | TGTGCCAGCAGTTACCGACTTAACTATGGCTACACCTTC
TRBJ1-1 | . | TRBV18 | . | CASSPKLGDSTEAFF | TGTGCCAGCTCACCAAAATTAGGGGATTCTACTGAAGCTTTCTTT
TRBJ2-3 | TRBD1 | TRBV5-8 | . | CASSYHRGDTQYF | TGTGCCAGCAGCTACCACAGGGGAGATACGCAGTATTTT
TRBJ1-5 | . | TRBV5-1 | . | CASSLGGLGEDQPQHF | TGCGCCAGCAGCTTGGGGGGACTAGGGGAAGATCAGCCCCAGCATTTT
TRBJ1-1 | TRBD1 | TRBV28 | . | CASSSPGGGDTEAFF | TGTGCCAGCAGTTCCCCAGGAGGGGGCGACACTGAAGCTTTCTTT
TRBJ2-5 | . | TRBV5-1 | . | CASSLEWTRGETQYF | TGCGCCAGCAGCTTGGAGTGGACCCGGGGAGAGACCCAGTACTTC
TRBJ2-3 | . | TRBV18 | . | CASSLQGGNTDTQYF | TGTGCCAGCTCGCTACAGGGAGGGAACACAGATACGCAGTATTTT
TRBJ2-7 | . | TRBV7-8 | few | CASRPNRENYEQYF | TGTGCCAGCAGACCGAACAGGGAAAACTACGAGCAGTACTTC
TRBJ2-1 | TRBD1 | TRBV30 | . | CAWSPGTGIADKSYNEQFF | TGTGCCTGGAGTCCCGGGACAGGGATTGCTGATAAATCGTACAATGAGCAGTTCTTC